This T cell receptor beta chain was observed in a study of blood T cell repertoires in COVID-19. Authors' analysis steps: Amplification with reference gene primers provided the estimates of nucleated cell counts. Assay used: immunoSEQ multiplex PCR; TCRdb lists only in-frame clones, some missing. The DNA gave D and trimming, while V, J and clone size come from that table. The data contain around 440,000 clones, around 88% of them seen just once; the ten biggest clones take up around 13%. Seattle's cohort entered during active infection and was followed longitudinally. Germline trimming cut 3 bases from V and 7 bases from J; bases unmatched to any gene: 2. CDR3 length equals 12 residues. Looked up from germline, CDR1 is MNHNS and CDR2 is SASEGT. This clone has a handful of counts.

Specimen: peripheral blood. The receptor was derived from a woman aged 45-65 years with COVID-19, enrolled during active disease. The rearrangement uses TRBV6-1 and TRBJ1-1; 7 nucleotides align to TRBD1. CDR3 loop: CASSDNRGEAFF. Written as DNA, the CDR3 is TGTGCCAGCAGTGACAACAGGGGTGAAGCTTTCTTT.